These 23 T cell receptor beta chains came from one sample sequenced in a study of T-cell reconstitution after alpha-beta-depleted transplantation in children. This sample's TCRbeta library carried unique molecular identifier barcodes. A single record per CDR3 protein comes from TCRdb applying MiXCR to the PCR reads. The data contain around 70,000 distinct CDR3 sequences, 9.5% to 13% of them singletons. Source: PBMCs, taken before TCRalphabeta/CD19-depleted stem cell transplant. These receptors all come from a boy aged 5-17 years with acute myeloid leukemia, due to receive a stem cell transplant.

This clonotype was found many times. V usage is TRBV12-3 or TRBV12-4 and J usage is TRBJ2-1, with TRBD1 matching 10 bases. This CDR3 comprises 15 residues. Losses at the gene ends were 7 bases for V and 2 bases for J; bases not matched to a gene: 5. The CDR3: CASIPDRGTYNEQFF. The CDR3 DNA sequence: TGTGCCAGCATACCGGACAGGGGGACCTACAATGAGCAGTTCTTC.

This clonotype was observed many times. The chain is built from TRBV7-2 and TRBJ2-3; TRBD2 aligns across 11 bases. Germline lookup yields CDR1 SGHTA and CDR2 FQGNSA. V dropped 5 bases and J dropped 5; count of bases not matched to a gene: 12. The CDR3 has 17 residues. The CDR3 protein is CASSTWTSGPLLDTQYF. CDR3 sequence (DNA): TGTGCCAGCAGCACTTGGACTAGCGGGCCCCTTTTAGATACGCAGTATTTT.

This clonotype was counted many times. The V call is TRBV1, the J call TRBJ2-5; TRBD2, the table's D call, was not compared with the DNA. TRBV1 is marked as a pseudogene. This CDR3 has 14 residues. The CDR3, as DNA: TGCACCAGCAGCCAAGCTAGCTCAAAAGAGACCCAGTACTTC. Translation gives CTSSQASSKETQYF.

This clonotype has a count of ten or more. The chain combines TRBV12-3 or TRBV12-4 with TRBJ2-1, with D possibly matching TRBD2 (5 bases). Trimming cost V 8 bases and J 9 bases, with 14 bases left between them. The CDR3 sequence is 12 residues long. The DNA of the CDR3 is TGTGCCAGCCCCATGAGGGCGTCTGAGCAGTTCTTC. It specifies CASPMRASEQFF.

In regard to this clonotype: One base away lies a much larger clone, so this may be a sequencing read error. The V and J genes are TRBV27 and TRBJ2-7; D ambiguous. The germline CDR1 and CDR2 sequences are MNHEY and SMNVEV (reference sequence). The CDR3 is 13 amino acids. V lost 4 bases and J lost 0, with 7 bases in between. The CDR3 nucleotides are TGTGCCAGCAGTTCTTATATCTCCTACGAGCAGTACTTC. As protein: CASSSYISYEQYF.

There are a few counts of this clonotype. The chain is built from TRBV2 and TRBJ1-1, with D perhaps matching TRBD1 (5 bases). Trimming shortened V by 7 bases and J by 6 bases, and 18 bases separated the two germline ends. Germline values: CDR1 SNHLY, CDR2 FYNNEI. The CDR3 has 14 residues. In nucleotides, the CDR3 is TGTGCCAGCACCGGGGGACGGATACAACCTGAAGCTTTCTTT. It is translated as CASTGGRIQPEAFF.

In its sample, this clonotype was seen many times. The chain is built from TRBV11-1 and TRBJ1-1; D possibly corresponds to TRBD1 (6 bases). Germline V lookup: CDR1 SGHAT, CDR2 FQDESV (reference sequence). Trimming pared 7 bases from V and 8 bases from J, leaving 11 bases between. The CDR3 extends over 11 amino acids. The CDR3 nucleotides read TGTGCCAGCATTTCGGACAGCGAAGCTTTCTTT. The encoded protein is CASISDSEAFF.

This clonotype was found many times. This chain uses TRBV18 with TRBJ2-5; TRBD1 agrees at 7 bases. The germline V gene encodes CDR1 KGHSH and CDR2 LQKENI. CDR3 length equals 15 residues. J was trimmed by 1 base and V by 2 bases; bases with no gene match: 4. The chain's CDR3 is CASSPIRGIQETQYF. The CDR3 region has the DNA TGTGCCAGCTCACCAATCAGGGGGATCCAAGAGACCCAGTACTTC. Using reference TRBV18 and TRBJ2-5 for the parts outside the CDR3, the full variable domain is NAGVMQNPRHLVRRRGQEARLRCSPMKGHSHVYWYRQLPEEGLKFMVYLQKENIIDESGMPKERFSAEFPKEGPSILRIQQVVRGDSAAYFCASSPIRGIQETQYFGPGTRLLVL.

The V call is TRBV7-2, the J call TRBJ2-1; 8 bases are a match to TRBD1. Trimming took 1 base from V and 6 from J; bases not matched to a gene: 2. The CDR3 has 14 residues. Germline CDR1 SGHTA, CDR2 FQGNSA. The CDR3, as DNA: TGTGCCAGCAGCTTAGGGACAGGGCGCAATGAGCAGTTCTTC. Amino acids: CASSLGTGRNEQFF.

This clonotype was seen ten or more times. The J gene is TRBJ1-1, the V gene TRBV29-1, with TRBD1 as a possible D gene (5 bases). The CDR3 runs to 11 residues. Trimming pared 7 bases from V and 8 bases from J, leaving 14 bases between. Germline V gene lookup returns CDR1 SQVTM and CDR2 ANQGSEA. The CDR3 bases are TGCAGCGGTACCAGGGCGGCGGAAGCTTTCTTT. This sequence encodes CSGTRAAEAFF.

This clonotype was seen ten or more times. The chain has TRBV20-1 and TRBJ2-3; 7 bases are shared with TRBD1. The trim removed 4 bases at V and 5 bases at J, leaving 0 bases unmatched. Germline V lookup: CDR1 DFQATT, CDR2 SNEGSKA (reference sequence). The CDR3 has 11 residues. This chain's CDR3 is CSATGGDTQYF. CDR3 nucleotides: TGCAGTGCTACAGGGGGAGATACGCAGTATTTT.

This clonotype was detected many times. J is TRBJ2-7 and V is TRBV20-1; the match to TRBD2 covers 9 bases. Trimming cost V 7 bases and J 3 bases; bases outside gene matches: 7. There are 13 residues in the CDR3. The germline V gene has CDR1 DFQATT and CDR2 SNEGSKA (reference sequence). CDR3 protein: CSGLVAGDYEQYF. CDR3 coding DNA: TGCAGTGGGTTGGTAGCGGGAGACTACGAGCAGTACTTC.

This clonotype was recorded many times. The rearrangement links TRBV7-9 to TRBJ1-1; D is unresolved. Germline V CDR1 and CDR2: SEHNR, FQNEAQ (reference sequence). Trimming took 3 bases from V and 4 from J, leaving 9 bases between them. This CDR3 has 13 amino acids. The CDR3, as DNA: TGTGCCAGCAGCTTTGGGCGGGGCACTGAAGCTTTCTTT. This sequence encodes CASSFGRGTEAFF.

Details on this clonotype: A much larger clone is a single base away; this may be a read error. The chain combines TRBV7-3 with TRBJ1-5; D possibly corresponds to TRBD1 (5 bases). CDR3 length equals 15 residues. Trimming took 2 bases from V and 3 from J, leaving 11 bases between them. Germline assignment: CDR1 SGHTA and CDR2 FQGTGA. Here the CDR3 reads CASSLAGNINQPQHF. For the CDR3, the DNA is TGTGCCAGCAGCTTAGCAGGGAATATCAATCAGCCCCAGCATTTT.

V usage is TRBV27 and J usage is TRBJ1-4; D unclear. The CDR3 has 18 amino acids. V was trimmed by 4 bases and J by 3 bases, leaving 21 bases between them. Germline V gene lookup returns CDR1 MNHEY and CDR2 SMNVEV (reference sequence). This CDR3 is CASSWSGSLGRANEKLFF. The CDR3 DNA reads TGTGCCAGCAGTTGGTCCGGGTCCCTCGGGAGGGCTAATGAAAAACTGTTTTTT.

Many counts were recorded for this clonotype. The chain links TRBV18 to TRBJ2-7, with 10 bases matching TRBD2. The CDR3 sequence is 14 residues long. J lost 3 bases, V lost 3 bases, and 2 bases had no gene match. Germline V gene data show CDR1 as KGHSH and CDR2 as LQKENI. In DNA, the CDR3 is TGTGCCAGCTCACCGGCTAGCGGGGGCTACGAGCAGTACTTC. This sequence encodes CASSPASGGYEQYF.

This sequence joins TRBV29-1 and TRBJ2-1; D ambiguous. The CDR3 spans 13 residues. The V gene lost 4 bases and the J gene lost 0 bases, with 7 bases spanning the gap. Germline lookup yields CDR1 SQVTM and CDR2 ANQGSEA. The CDR3 DNA sequence: TGCAGCGTTGCGGCATTCTCCTACAATGAGCAGTTCTTC. It yields the protein CSVAAFSYNEQFF.

This chain uses TRBV4-2 with TRBJ2-1; no clear D gene. In germline, CDR1 is LGHNA, CDR2 YNFKEQ. The CDR3 loop spans 15 amino acids. V shed 10 bases and J shed 3 bases, with 19 bases lying between them. Here the CDR3 DNA reads TGTGCCATGGGCCCACGAGCGCTCTGCTACAATGAGCAGTTCTTC. Protein product: CAMGPRALCYNEQFF.

This clonotype was counted at least ten times. The rearrangement uses TRBV3-1 and TRBJ2-7; 14 nucleotides align to TRBD2. J gave up 1 base and V 3 bases, and 11 bases lay outside the gene matches. The V gene's germline CDR1 is LGHDT and CDR2 YNNKEL (reference sequence). The CDR3 runs to 19 residues. The CDR3 DNA sequence: TGTGCCAGCAGCCACGCTAGACTAGCGGGGGGGCTTTGGTCCTACGAGCAGTACGTC. This codes for CASSHARLAGGLWSYEQYV.

This clonotype has a count of ten or more. The chain employs TRBV5-1 and TRBJ2-1; 7 positions match TRBD1. Per germline, CDR1 SGHRS and CDR2 YFSETQ. The CDR3 covers 12 residues. V lost 2 bases to trimming and J lost 7 bases; unmatched junction nucleotides: 0. The CDR3 bases are TGCGCCAGCAGCTTACAGGGGAATGAGCAGTTCTTC. Protein sequence: CASSLQGNEQFF. The variable domain in full, with the rest retrieved from reference TRBV5-1 and TRBJ2-1, is KAGVTQTPRYLIKTRGQQVTLSCSPISGHRSVSWYQQTPGQGLQFLFEYFSETQRNKGNFPGRFSGRQFSNSRSEMNVSTLELGDSALYLCASSLQGNEQFFGPGTRLTVL.

This clonotype has at least ten counts. The chain combines TRBV6-5 with TRBJ2-7, with 8 bases identical to TRBD1. The CDR3 runs to 13 residues. V lost 8 bases, J lost 2 bases, and 5 bases stayed unmatched. Germline CDR1 is MNHEY and CDR2 is SVGAGI. The CDR3 nucleotides are TGTGCCAGCGGCCAGGGACAGGCCTACGAGCAGTACTTC. Protein product: CASGQGQAYEQYF.

As concerns this clonotype: With a much larger clone just one base away, this may be a read error. The chain couples TRBV27 to TRBJ1-2; D uncertain. With 4 bases removed from V and 4 bases from J, the gap between germline ends came to 16 bases. The CDR3 runs to 15 residues. Germline V CDR1 and CDR2: MNHEY, SMNVEV (reference sequence). CDR3 nucleotides: TGTGCCAGCAGTTATAAGGGAGGGCTTGGCTATGGCTACACCTTC. It encodes CASSYKGGLGYGYTF.

This clonotype was observed at least ten times. The chain uses TRBV24-1 and TRBJ1-5; no definite D call. CDR3 size: 13 residues. Germline V gene data show CDR1 as KGHDR and CDR2 as SFDVKD. V was shortened by 3 bases and J by 6 bases, with 8 bases between the two germline ends. The CDR3 region is CATSDQWSQPQHF. In nucleotides, the CDR3 is TGTGCCACCAGTGATCAGTGGAGTCAGCCCCAGCATTTT.